The 25 T cell receptor beta chains given below trace back to one sample, sequenced in a study of STAT5B mutations in CD4+ large granular lymphocyte leukemia. Clones were read by immunoSEQ multiplex PCR, and TCRdb kept only the in-frame ones, dropping some. The table shows 35,000 to 45,000 clones, with 80% to 90% occurring only once. Material: CD4+ T cells from blood buffy coats. The source is a human donor in good health.

This clone was detected once. The chain is built from TRBV4-3 and TRBJ2-3; TRBD2 matches at 10 bases. Germline CDR1 is LGHNA and CDR2 is YSLEER. The V segment lost 3 bases and the J segment 0 bases; nucleotides outside the gene matches: 0. The CDR3 has 15 residues. CDR3 in amino acids: CASSQTSGSTDTQYF. The CDR3 DNA is TGCGCCAGCAGCCAGACTAGCGGGAGCACAGATACGCAGTATTTT.

This clone was seen just once. This sequence joins TRBV5-4 and TRBJ2-7; the D is unclear. This CDR3 contains 14 residues. Deletions cut 0 bases from V and 6 bases from J, with 13 bases between. Germline V lookup: CDR1 SGHNT, CDR2 YYREEE (reference sequence). Written as DNA, the CDR3 is TGTGCCAGCAGCTTGGAGTCGGTTAGAGCCGAGCAGTACTTC. As protein: CASSLESVRAEQYF. The full variable domain, in which reference TRBV5-4 and TRBJ2-7 provide the parts outside the CDR3, is ETGVTQSPTHLIKTRGQQVTLRCSSQSGHNTVSWYQQALGQGPQFIFQYYREEENGRGNFPPRFSGLQFPNYSSELNVNALELDDSALYLCASSLESVRAEQYFGPGTRLTVT.

The chain links TRBV2 to TRBJ2-7, with D possibly being TRBD1 or TRBD2 (6 bases each). V dropped 10 bases and J dropped 0 bases, with 16 bases sitting between them. CDR1 and CDR2 (germline): SNHLY, FYNNEI. The CDR3 runs 14 residues. CDR3 DNA: TGTGCCACACAACACGGGGGCCGCTCCTACGAGCAGTACTTC. It codes for CATQHGGRSYEQYF.

V usage is TRBV5-6 and J usage is TRBJ2-7; unclear D gene. Germline values: CDR1 SGHDT, CDR2 YYEEEE. This CDR3 spans 12 amino acids. V shed 4 bases and J shed 4 bases, with 9 bases lying between them. In nucleotides, the CDR3 is TGTGCCAGCAGCCCACCCTATTACGAGCAGTACTTC. It encodes CASSPPYYEQYF. The complete variable domain, with remaining parts taken from reference TRBV5-6 and TRBJ2-7, reads DAGVTQSPTHLIKTRGQQVTLRCSPKSGHDTVSWYQQALGQGPQFIFQYYEEEERQRGNFPDRFSGHQFPNYSSELNVNALLLGDSALYLCASSPPYYEQYFGPGTRLTVT.

The chain joins TRBV12-5 to TRBJ1-5; D is perhaps TRBD1 (6 bases). The length of the CDR3 is 16 residues. Looked up from germline, CDR1 is LGHNT and CDR2 is FRNRAP. V lost 5 bases, J lost 4 bases, and 18 bases lay in between. CDR3 sequence (DNA): TGTGCTAGTGGTCCGGGGACACTAGAAGGGAATCAGCCCCAGCATTTT. This codes for CASGPGTLEGNQPQHF.

This clone was counted only a few times. The chain carries TRBV27 and TRBJ2-2, with D possibly called TRBD1 or TRBD2 (5 bases each). The CDR3 spans 15 residues. The V end lost 6 bases, the J end lost 4 bases, and 15 bases lay between the germline ends. In germline, CDR1 is MNHEY, CDR2 SMNVEV (reference sequence). CDR3 protein: CASSPLGVATGELFF. DNA for the CDR3: TGTGCCAGCAGCCCCTTGGGGGTGGCCACCGGGGAGCTGTTTTTT.

The gene calls are TRBV10-3 and TRBJ2-2; TRBD1 matches 7 bases. Trimming at V came to 5 bases and at J to 4 bases, leaving 7 bases not matched to a gene. The CDR3 totals 15 residues. Looked up from germline, CDR1 is ENHRY and CDR2 is SYGVKD. The CDR3 nucleotides are TGTGCCATCAGTAACACACAGGGGTTCACCGGGGAGCTGTTTTTT. Its translation: CAISNTQGFTGELFF.

The V gene is TRBV5-1, the J gene TRBJ2-1; 8 bases are a match to TRBD2. The J segment lost 9 bases and the V segment lost 4 bases, leaving 12 bases of the junction unmatched. In germline, CDR1 is SGHRS, CDR2 YFSETQ. The CDR3 extends over 15 amino acids. The CDR3 reads CASSLTESGSGEQFF. As DNA, the CDR3 is TGCGCCAGCAGCCTGACCGAGAGCGGGAGCGGTGAGCAGTTCTTC.

The genes are TRBV14 and TRBJ2-7, with D perhaps matching TRBD2 (6 bases). CDR1 is SGHDN and CDR2 is FVKESK in the germline V gene. The CDR3 totals 15 residues. With 4 bases removed from V and 2 bases from J, the gap between germline ends came to 15 bases. CDR3 sequence: CASSRAGGLPYEQYF. The CDR3 DNA is TGTGCCAGCAGCCGAGCAGGAGGGCTTCCCTACGAGCAGTACTTC.

V usage is TRBV6-1 and J usage is TRBJ1-4, with TRBD1 matching over 9 bases. J was trimmed by 0 bases and V by 4 bases; bases with no gene match: 9. This CDR3 spans 18 amino acids. Per germline, CDR1 MNHNS and CDR2 SASEGT. The CDR3 region has the DNA TGTGCCAGCAGTGCCACGTTTGGACAGGGGACAACTAATGAAAAACTGTTTTTT. This gives the protein CASSATFGQGTTNEKLFF.

This clone was detected only once. The chain couples TRBV7-9 to TRBJ2-7; the match to TRBD2 covers 10 bases. The CDR3 totals 15 residues. Germline-derived CDR1 and CDR2 are SEHNR and FQNEAQ (reference sequence). V dropped 4 bases and J dropped 3; count of bases not matched to a gene: 6. The CDR3 loop is CASSSASGRVYEQYF. CDR3 sequence (DNA): TGTGCCAGCAGCTCAGCTAGCGGGAGAGTCTACGAGCAGTACTTC. Combining the CDR3 with reference TRBV7-9 and TRBJ2-7 gives the whole variable domain DTGVSQNPRHKITKRGQNVTFRCDPISEHNRLYWYRQTLGQGPEFLTYFQNEAQLEKSRLLSDRFSAERPKGSFSTLEIQRTEQGDSAMYLCASSSASGRVYEQYFGPGTRLTVT.

V is TRBV14 and J is TRBJ2-3, with 9 bases fitting TRBD2. The germline V gene has CDR1 SGHDN and CDR2 FVKESK. This CDR3 comprises 17 residues. V shed 2 bases, J shed 2 bases, and the junction held 8 bases outside the gene matches. The CDR3 DNA reads as TGTGCCAGCAGCCAACGGCAAGCGGGAGGCACCACAGATACGCAGTATTTT. It codes for CASSQRQAGGTTDTQYF.

The gene calls are TRBV11-3 and TRBJ2-7, with D uncertain. This CDR3 is built from 13 residues. Germline-derived CDR1 and CDR2 are SGHNT and YENEEA. V gave up 3 bases and J gave up 0 bases, with 6 bases separating them. CDR3 loop: CASSFSISYEQYF. The CDR3 coding sequence is TGTGCCAGCAGCTTCAGTATCTCCTACGAGCAGTACTTC.

Comment on this clone: Distinct nucleotide sequences in the sample also encode this CDR3. The chain recombines TRBV7-3 with TRBJ2-6, with a possible D match to TRBD2 (5 bases). The CDR3 totals 19 residues. Germline-derived CDR1 and CDR2 are SGHTA and FQGTGA. V was cut by 1 base and J by 4 bases, with 20 bases left in between. The CDR3 protein is CASSLRGFAGRRGANVLTF. In DNA, the CDR3 is TGTGCCAGCAGCTTAAGAGGGTTCGCGGGCCGCCGGGGGGCCAACGTCCTGACTTTC.

Only a few counts were recorded for this clone. Written as DNA, the CDR3 is TGTGCCAGCAGCTTGCGTGCGGGGAACACTGAAGCTTTCTTT. Amino acid sequence: CASSLRAGNTEAFF. The J gene is TRBJ1-1, the V gene TRBV5-4; no clear D. The germline gives CDR1 SGHNT, CDR2 YYREEE (reference sequence). This CDR3 has 14 amino acids. Trimming pared 1 base from V and 1 base from J, leaving 8 bases between. Based on the CDR3 plus reference TRBV5-4 and TRBJ1-1, the full variable domain is ETGVTQSPTHLIKTRGQQVTLRCSSQSGHNTVSWYQQALGQGPQFIFQYYREEENGRGNFPPRFSGLQFPNYSSELNVNALELDDSALYLCASSLRAGNTEAFFGQGTRLTVV.

This chain links TRBV5-1 with TRBJ1-3; perhaps TRBD1 as D (6 bases). V was clipped by 1 base and J by 2 bases, with 13 bases between them. The CDR3 totals 16 residues. Germline V gene sequence: CDR1 SGHRS, CDR2 YFSETQ. CDR3 sequence: CASSLQGPKTGNTIYF. The CDR3 DNA is TGCGCCAGCAGCTTGCAGGGGCCTAAGACTGGAAACACCATATATTTT.

The chain recombines TRBV25-1 with TRBJ2-7; maybe TRBD1 (6 bases). The CDR3 consists of 13 residues. Between the trimmed V and J ends, which lost 4 bases and 1 base, there was a span of 8 bases. The germline V gene has CDR1 MGHDK and CDR2 SYGVNS. For the CDR3, the DNA is TGTGCCAGCAGTGCTACAGGGTCCTACGAGCAGTACTTC. Protein: CASSATGSYEQYF.

The genes are TRBV15 and TRBJ2-1; tentatively, D is TRBD2 (5 bases). The CDR3 is 13 amino acids. Looked up from germline, CDR1 is LNHNV and CDR2 is YYDKDF (reference sequence). V shed 0 bases and J shed 8 bases, with 8 bases lying between them. The CDR3 region has the DNA TGTGCCACCAGCAGAGATCCAGCGGATGAGCAGTTCTTC. It yields the protein CATSRDPADEQFF.

V and J are TRBV5-6 and TRBJ1-5, with a possible D match to TRBD1 (6 bases). CDR3 length: 15 amino acids. Germline-derived CDR1 and CDR2 are SGHDT and YYEEEE. The V and J ends lost 2 bases and 5 bases respectively, with 14 bases between them. CDR3 in amino acids: CASSFGQRAYQPQHF. The CDR3, as DNA: TGTGCCAGCAGCTTTGGACAGCGCGCGTATCAGCCCCAGCATTTT.

The CDR3: CASRLQSSYNSPLHF. Written as DNA, the CDR3 is TGTGCCAGCAGATTACAGAGCTCCTATAATTCACCCCTCCACTTT. The V and J genes are TRBV6-6 and TRBJ1-6, with D hard to call. The V end lost 6 bases, the J end lost 0 bases, and 9 bases lay between the germline ends. Germline V gene sequence: CDR1 MNHNY, CDR2 SVGAGI (reference sequence). The CDR3 extends over 15 amino acids.

The CDR3 DNA sequence: TGTGCCAGCAGCTTAGCTGGCGGGAGGGCCCTTTGGGAGCAGTACTTC. Translating gives CASSLAGGRALWEQYF. The gene calls are TRBV7-2 and TRBJ2-7; 9 bases fit TRBD2. In germline, CDR1 is SGHTA, CDR2 FQGNSA. Trimming removed 0 bases from V and 7 bases from J; junction bases left unmatched: 10. The CDR3 has 16 amino acids.

The chain joins TRBV5-8 to TRBJ2-3; tentative D call: TRBD2 (5 bases). This CDR3 spans 14 amino acids. The V gene's germline CDR1 is SGHTS and CDR2 YDEGEE. With 2 bases removed from V and 4 bases from J, the gap between germline ends came to 11 bases. In DNA form, the CDR3 reads TGTGCCAGCAGCTTTTCTAGCAACCCAGATACGCAGTATTTT. It codes for CASSFSSNPDTQYF.

This CDR3 is CASRPLTGTKNIQYF. The CDR3 DNA is TGCGCCAGCAGACCCTTGACAGGAACCAAAAACATTCAGTACTTC. This chain joins TRBV5-1 and TRBJ2-4; TRBD1 might be the D (6 bases). The germline V gene has CDR1 SGHRS and CDR2 YFSETQ. This CDR3 is built from 15 residues. Trimming pared 5 bases from V and 2 bases from J, leaving 14 bases between.

The V and J genes are TRBV27 and TRBJ2-7; 9 positions agree with TRBD2. The CDR3 extends over 15 amino acids. V trimming: 4 bases; J trimming: 2 bases; junction bases outside the gene matches: 6. Germline CDR1 MNHEY, CDR2 SMNVEV (reference sequence). Here the CDR3 reads CASSSSGTSPYEQYF. CDR3 bases: TGTGCCAGCAGTTCCTCCGGGACTAGCCCCTACGAGCAGTACTTC.

The chain recombines TRBV7-3 with TRBJ1-2; 9 positions match TRBD1. J gave up 2 bases and V 5 bases, and 12 bases lay outside the gene matches. Germline CDR1 reads SGHTA; CDR2 reads FQGTGA. The CDR3 sequence is 17 residues long. The CDR3 DNA reads as TGTGCCAGCAGCGCGCAGCCCCCGGGACAGGGCAACTATGGCTACACCTTC. Protein: CASSAQPPGQGNYGYTF.